The 20 T cell receptor beta chains below all came from one sample that was sequenced in a study of blood T cell repertoires in COVID-19. Here immunoSEQ multiplex PCR was the method, and the copy in TCRdb shows in-frame clones only, minus some. The table records over 200,000 clones, approximately 83% of them present only once. The sample taken for sequencing was peripheral blood. The source of these receptors is a woman aged 30 to 39 with COVID-19, enrolled during active disease.

The chain joins TRBV27 to TRBJ1-6, with D uncertain. CDR1 is MNHEY, CDR2 SMNVEV, per germline (reference sequence). The CDR3 consists of 13 residues. Trimming took off 6 bases at V and 10 bases at J, with 13 bases between the two ends. CDR3 sequence reads: CASSLGGRSPLHF. The CDR3 nucleotides read TGTGCCAGCAGCCTAGGTGGTCGCTCACCCCTCCACTTT.

The chain couples TRBV19 to TRBJ1-5; D not resolved. CDR1 LNHDA and CDR2 SQIVND come from the germline V gene (reference sequence). Trimming shortened V by 3 bases and J by 0 bases, and 15 bases separated the two germline ends. The CDR3 length is 17 residues. This CDR3 is CASSISLSADSNQPQHF. The CDR3 DNA is TGTGCCAGTAGTATTAGTTTGTCCGCTGATAGCAATCAGCCCCAGCATTTT.

CDR3 nucleotide sequence: TGCGCCAGCAGCCAGGAAATCCTGGGGGGGCTCGGCACAGATACGCAGTATTTT. Translating it yields CASSQEILGGLGTDTQYF. The V gene is TRBV4-3, the J gene TRBJ2-3; maybe TRBD2 (7 bases). The germline gives CDR1 LGHNA, CDR2 YSLEER. The V end was cut by 3 bases, the J end by 1 base, with 20 bases between. The CDR3 runs 18 residues.

The table lists this clone with a count of one. The genes are TRBV29-1 and TRBJ2-5; D gene uncertain. Trimming removed 6 bases from V and 3 bases from J, with 14 bases in between. Germline lookup yields CDR1 SQVTM and CDR2 ANQGSEA. CDR3 length: 13 amino acids. Here the CDR3 DNA reads TGCAGCGTATGGAGAGGTGAAGAAGAGACCCAGTACTTC. Translating gives CSVWRGEEETQYF.

The rearrangement joins TRBV28 to TRBJ2-7; perhaps TRBD1 as D (5 bases). Germline V gene lookup returns CDR1 MDHEN and CDR2 SYDVKM. V lost 1 base to trimming and J lost 1 base, with 11 bases between them. CDR3 length: 15 residues. The CDR3 bases are TGTGCCAGCAGTTTATTTGGTCAGGGTTCCTACGAGCAGTACTTC. This translates into CASSLFGQGSYEQYF.

V usage is TRBV4-1 and J usage is TRBJ1-2; 7 bases match TRBD1. V lost 4 bases and J lost 0; bases outside the gene matches: 5. Germline CDR1 and CDR2: MGHRA and YSYEKL. This CDR3 is 15 amino acids long. The CDR3 coding sequence is TGCGCCAGCAGCCCCGGACAGGATTCTAACTATGGCTACACCTTC. As protein: CASSPGQDSNYGYTF.

The chain couples TRBV7-2 to TRBJ2-5; 11 bases line up with TRBD2. CDR1 is SGHTA, CDR2 FQGNSA, per germline. The CDR3 length is 16 residues. J lost 6 bases, V lost 4 bases, and 10 bases had no gene match. CDR3 amino acids: CASSSSLAGGGKTQYF. CDR3 DNA: TGTGCCAGCAGCTCCTCCCTAGCGGGGGGAGGGAAGACCCAGTACTTC.

In its sample, this clone was seen once. J is TRBJ1-1 and V is TRBV7-9; TRBD1 might be the D (6 bases). Germline V gives CDR1 SEHNR, CDR2 FQNEAQ (reference sequence). The CDR3 has 16 amino acids. With 5 bases removed from V and 0 bases from J, the gap between germline ends came to 16 bases. In nucleotides, the CDR3 is TGTGCCAGCAGCCATCGACCGGGACAAATGAACACTGAAGCTTTCTTT. Protein sequence: CASSHRPGQMNTEAFF. Looking up the rest from reference TRBV7-9 and TRBJ1-1 gives the full variable domain: DTGVSQNPRHKITKRGQNVTFRCDPISEHNRLYWYRQTLGQGPEFLTYFQNEAQLEKSRLLSDRFSAERPKGSFSTLEIQRTEQGDSAMYLCASSHRPGQMNTEAFFGQGTRLTVV.

This sequence joins TRBV27 and TRBJ2-1; 9 bases agree with TRBD1. The V gene end was trimmed by 2 bases and the J gene end by 1 base; junction bases not matched to a gene: 3. CDR3 length equals 16 residues. In germline, CDR1 is MNHEY, CDR2 SMNVEV (reference sequence). CDR3: CASSLKGTGSYNEQFF. The CDR3 DNA reads TGTGCCAGCAGTTTAAAGGGGACAGGGTCCTACAATGAGCAGTTCTTC.

J is TRBJ1-2 and V is TRBV3-1 (or the pseudogene TRBV3-2); D call uncertain. The V end was cut by 0 bases, the J end by 4 bases, with 15 bases between. Per germline, CDR1 LGHDT and CDR2 YNNKEL (reference sequence). This CDR3 has 16 residues. CDR3 residues: CASSQDEGPIGYGYTF. CDR3 coding DNA: TGTGCCAGCAGCCAAGACGAGGGCCCAATAGGCTATGGCTACACCTTC.

The V and J genes are TRBV4-3 and TRBJ2-4; 9 positions match TRBD1. The V gene's germline CDR1 is LGHNA and CDR2 YSLEER. After removal of 5 bases from V and 1 base from J, the junction contained 9 bases not matched to a gene. This CDR3 has 17 residues. The CDR3 loop is CASSDQTGGFAKNIQYF. In DNA, the CDR3 is TGCGCCAGCAGCGACCAAACAGGGGGCTTTGCCAAAAACATTCAGTACTTC.

The chain recombines TRBV27 with TRBJ1-2; 7 nucleotides line up with TRBD1. With V trimmed by 5 bases and J by 4 bases, 13 bases remained unmatched. CDR1 is MNHEY and CDR2 is SMNVEV in the germline V gene (reference sequence). The CDR3 totals 16 residues. As DNA, the CDR3 is TGTGCCAGCAGTCCTACTTACAGGGGAATTAGCTATGGCTACACCTTC. Residues: CASSPTYRGISYGYTF.

V is TRBV7-9 and J is TRBJ2-3; D uncertain. Trimming took 3 bases from V and 2 from J, leaving 15 bases between them. Germline V gene sequence: CDR1 SEHNR, CDR2 FQNEAQ (reference sequence). The CDR3 totals 16 residues. For the CDR3, the DNA is TGTGCCAGCAGCTTGAGGCCCCGGTCAGACACAGATACGCAGTATTTT. Its protein is CASSLRPRSDTDTQYF.

The rearrangement joins TRBV7-9 to TRBJ2-2; 8 bases fit TRBD2. The CDR3 is 16 amino acids. The V segment lost 1 base and the J segment 0 bases; nucleotides outside the gene matches: 1. CDR1 is SEHNR, CDR2 FQNEAQ, per germline (reference sequence). The CDR3 is CASSLGSGTNTGELFF. CDR3 DNA: TGTGCCAGCAGCTTAGGTAGCGGGACGAACACCGGGGAGCTGTTTTTT.

The chain carries TRBV7-2 and TRBJ2-5; 9 bases fit TRBD2. This CDR3 is 15 amino acids long. V shed 2 bases and J 4 bases; nucleotides not matched to a gene: 5. CDR1 SGHTA and CDR2 FQGNSA come from the germline V gene. The CDR3 coding sequence is TGTGCCAGCAGCTTATGGGCGGGAGGGCTAGAGACCCAGTACTTC. It is translated as CASSLWAGGLETQYF.

The chain carries TRBV12-3 or TRBV12-4 and TRBJ2-1; no definite D call. The CDR3 spans 12 residues. V lost 3 bases and J 5 bases, leaving 5 bases between the germline ends. CDR3 nucleotides: TGTGCCAGCAGTTTTCGGGACAATGAGCAGTTCTTC. Translated: CASSFRDNEQFF.

The chain's CDR3 is CAWRGQGVNSPLHF. The CDR3 DNA reads as TGTGCCTGGAGAGGCCAGGGCGTTAATTCACCCCTCCACTTT. The chain combines TRBV30 with TRBJ1-6; D might be TRBD1 (5 bases). Germline assignment: CDR1 GTSNPN and CDR2 SVGIG (reference sequence). CDR3 size: 14 residues. The V and J ends lost 3 bases and 6 bases respectively, with 12 bases between them.

This chain uses TRBV6-6 with TRBJ1-2; D may be TRBD1 (5 bases). The CDR3 runs 15 residues. V was shortened by 2 bases and J by 2 bases, with 12 bases between the two germline ends. Germline assignment: CDR1 MNHNY and CDR2 SVGAGI (reference sequence). Written as DNA, the CDR3 is TGTGCCAGCAGTTACCCTGAAGGGGTGAACTATGGCTACACCTTC. Translating it yields CASSYPEGVNYGYTF.

The V call is TRBV27, the J call TRBJ1-5; D is ambiguous. This CDR3 comprises 13 residues. Germline V CDR1 and CDR2: MNHEY, SMNVEV (reference sequence). The germline V and J ends were trimmed by 3 bases and 6 bases, with 9 bases remaining between them. The CDR3 DNA reads TGTGCCAGCAGTTTTTACCGGGGTCAGCCCCAGCATTTT. Translation: CASSFYRGQPQHF.

This clone was seen a handful of times. The chain employs TRBV6-4 and TRBJ2-7, with 7 bases aligning to TRBD1. The CDR3 sequence is 13 residues long. Germline V gene data show CDR1 as MRHNA and CDR2 as SNTAGT. V trimming: 5 bases; J trimming: 7 bases; junction bases outside the gene matches: 8. CDR3 bases: TGTGCCAGCAGTCGGGACAGCTCTGGAGAGCAGTACTTC. Residues: CASSRDSSGEQYF.